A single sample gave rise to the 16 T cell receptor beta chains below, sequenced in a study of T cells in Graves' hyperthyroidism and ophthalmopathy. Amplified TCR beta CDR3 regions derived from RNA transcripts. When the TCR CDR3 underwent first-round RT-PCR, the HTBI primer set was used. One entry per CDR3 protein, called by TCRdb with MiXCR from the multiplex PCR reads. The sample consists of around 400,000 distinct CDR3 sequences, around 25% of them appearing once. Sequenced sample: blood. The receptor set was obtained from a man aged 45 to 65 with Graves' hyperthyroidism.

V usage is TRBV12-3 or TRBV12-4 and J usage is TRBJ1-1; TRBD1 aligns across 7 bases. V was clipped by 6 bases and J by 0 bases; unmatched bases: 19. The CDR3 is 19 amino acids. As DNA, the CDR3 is TGTGCCAGCAGAATCGGGTTGGGCAGGGGGTCGGTCATGAACACTGAAGCTTTCTTT. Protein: CASRIGLGRGSVMNTEAFF.

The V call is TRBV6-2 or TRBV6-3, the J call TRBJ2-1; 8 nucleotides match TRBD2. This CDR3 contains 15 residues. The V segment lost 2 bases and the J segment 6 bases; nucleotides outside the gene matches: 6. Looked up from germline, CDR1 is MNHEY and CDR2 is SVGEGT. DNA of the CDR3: TGTGCCAGCAGTTACGAAGCGGGAGTTCGCAATGAGCAGTTCTTC. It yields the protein CASSYEAGVRNEQFF.

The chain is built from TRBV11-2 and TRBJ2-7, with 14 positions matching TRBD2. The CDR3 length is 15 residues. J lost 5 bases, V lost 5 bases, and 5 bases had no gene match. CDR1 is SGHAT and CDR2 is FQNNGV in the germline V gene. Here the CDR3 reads CASSGGLAGVNEQYF. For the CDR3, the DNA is TGTGCCAGCAGCGGGGGACTAGCGGGAGTAAACGAGCAGTACTTC.

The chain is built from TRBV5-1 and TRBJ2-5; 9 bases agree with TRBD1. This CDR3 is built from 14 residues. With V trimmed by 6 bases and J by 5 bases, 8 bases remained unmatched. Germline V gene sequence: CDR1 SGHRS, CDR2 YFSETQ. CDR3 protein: CASNSGQGSETQYF. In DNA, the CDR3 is TGCGCCAGCAACTCCGGACAGGGGTCGGAGACCCAGTACTTC.

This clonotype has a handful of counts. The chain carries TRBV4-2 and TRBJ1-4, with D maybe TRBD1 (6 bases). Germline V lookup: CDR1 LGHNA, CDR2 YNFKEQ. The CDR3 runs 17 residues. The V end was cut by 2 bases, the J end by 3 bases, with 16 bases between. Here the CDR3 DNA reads TGTGCCAGCAGCCAACAAGGAAAAGGGGGACCTAATGAAAAACTGTTTTTT. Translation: CASSQQGKGGPNEKLFF.

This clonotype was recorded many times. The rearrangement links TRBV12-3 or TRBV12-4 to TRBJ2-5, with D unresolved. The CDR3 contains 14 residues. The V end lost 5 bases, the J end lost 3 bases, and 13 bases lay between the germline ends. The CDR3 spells CASSPTGPEETQYF. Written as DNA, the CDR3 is TGTGCCAGCAGTCCCACCGGGCCCGAAGAGACCCAGTACTTC.

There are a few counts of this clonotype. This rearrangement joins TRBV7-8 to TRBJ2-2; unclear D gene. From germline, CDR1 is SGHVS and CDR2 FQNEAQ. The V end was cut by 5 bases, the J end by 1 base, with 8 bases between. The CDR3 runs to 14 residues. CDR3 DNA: TGTGCCAGCAGCCCTCGCATGAACACCGGGGAGCTGTTTTTT. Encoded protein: CASSPRMNTGELFF. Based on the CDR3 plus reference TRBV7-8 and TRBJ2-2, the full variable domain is GAGVSQSPRYKVAKRGQDVALRCDPISGHVSLFWYQQALGQGPEFLTYFQNEAQLDKSGLPSDRFFAERPEGSVSTLKIQRTQQEDSAVYLCASSPRMNTGELFFGEGSRLTVL.

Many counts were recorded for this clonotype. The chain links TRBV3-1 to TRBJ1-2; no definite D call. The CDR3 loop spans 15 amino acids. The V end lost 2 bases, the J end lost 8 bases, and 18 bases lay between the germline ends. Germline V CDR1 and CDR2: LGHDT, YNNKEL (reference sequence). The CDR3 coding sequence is TGTGCCAGCAGCCAAAGAAGGCAGGTTCGAAGCGGCTACACCTTC. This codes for CASSQRRQVRSGYTF.

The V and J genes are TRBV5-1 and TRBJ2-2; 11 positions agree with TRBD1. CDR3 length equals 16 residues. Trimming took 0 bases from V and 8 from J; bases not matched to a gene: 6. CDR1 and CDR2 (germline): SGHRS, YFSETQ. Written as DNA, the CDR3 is TGCGCCAGCAGCTTGGCCATAGGACAGGGGGCAGGGGAGCTGTTTTTT. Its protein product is CASSLAIGQGAGELFF.

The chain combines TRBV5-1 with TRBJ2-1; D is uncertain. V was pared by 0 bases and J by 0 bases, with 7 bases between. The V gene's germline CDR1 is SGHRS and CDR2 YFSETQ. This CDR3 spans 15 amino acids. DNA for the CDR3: TGCGCCAGCAGCTTGGGTTGGAGCTCCTACAATGAGCAGTTCTTC. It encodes CASSLGWSSYNEQFF. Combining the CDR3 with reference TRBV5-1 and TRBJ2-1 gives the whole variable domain KAGVTQTPRYLIKTRGQQVTLSCSPISGHRSVSWYQQTPGQGLQFLFEYFSETQRNKGNFPGRFSGRQFSNSRSEMNVSTLELGDSALYLCASSLGWSSYNEQFFGPGTRLTVL.

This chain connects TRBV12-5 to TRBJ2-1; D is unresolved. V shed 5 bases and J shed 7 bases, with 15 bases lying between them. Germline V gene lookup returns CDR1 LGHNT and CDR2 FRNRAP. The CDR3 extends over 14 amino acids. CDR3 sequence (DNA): TGTGCTAGTGGTCCTACCGCGGCGATTAATGAGCAGTTCTTC. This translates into CASGPTAAINEQFF.

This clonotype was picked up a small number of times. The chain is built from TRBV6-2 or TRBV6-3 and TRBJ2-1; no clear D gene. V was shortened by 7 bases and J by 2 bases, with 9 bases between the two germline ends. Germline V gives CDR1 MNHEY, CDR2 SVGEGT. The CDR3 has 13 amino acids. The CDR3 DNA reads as TGTGCCAGCAACGAGGAGACCTACAATGAGCAGTTCTTC. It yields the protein CASNEETYNEQFF.

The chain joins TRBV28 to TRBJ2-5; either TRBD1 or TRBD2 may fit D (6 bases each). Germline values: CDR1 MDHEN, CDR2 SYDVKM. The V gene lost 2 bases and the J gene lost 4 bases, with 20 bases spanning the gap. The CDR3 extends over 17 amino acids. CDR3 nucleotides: TGTGCCAGCAGTTTAATGAGTCGGGCGGGACATGGAGAGACCCAGTACTTC. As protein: CASSLMSRAGHGETQYF.

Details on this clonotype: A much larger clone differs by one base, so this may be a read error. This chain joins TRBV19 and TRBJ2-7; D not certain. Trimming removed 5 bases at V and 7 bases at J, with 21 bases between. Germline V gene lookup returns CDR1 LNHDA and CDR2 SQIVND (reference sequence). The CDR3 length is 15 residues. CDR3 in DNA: TGTGCCAGTAGTCGAGCTCAGACCTCTACTGGGGAGCAGTACTTC. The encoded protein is CASSRAQTSTGEQYF.

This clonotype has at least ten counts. CDR3 nucleotide sequence: TGTGCCAGCAGCCCCCGCGGGGCTGGATACAATGAGCAGTTCTTC. Residues: CASSPRGAGYNEQFF. The chain uses TRBV7-9 and TRBJ2-1; D is perhaps TRBD2 (6 bases). There are 15 residues in the CDR3. Trimming stripped 5 bases from V and 4 bases from J, with 15 bases between. Germline V gives CDR1 SEHNR, CDR2 FQNEAQ (reference sequence).

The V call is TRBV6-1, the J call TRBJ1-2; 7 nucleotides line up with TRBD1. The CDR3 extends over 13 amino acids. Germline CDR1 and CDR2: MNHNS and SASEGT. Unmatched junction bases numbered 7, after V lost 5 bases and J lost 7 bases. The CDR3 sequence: CASSLGTAGGYTF. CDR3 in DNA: TGTGCCAGCAGTCTCGGGACAGCCGGTGGCTACACCTTC.